This TCR beta chain was retrieved from a study of T cell responses to AZD1222 COVID-19 vaccine. Study observations and caveats: Females made up more of the donors, who were largely white British, and clonal diversity may have come out too low.

This table comes from immunoSEQ multiplex PCR, and its TCRdb copy is limited to in-frame clones, with some not included. This sample carries approximately 30,000 clones, 85% to 90% of them seen once, and the ten largest clones take around 10%. A note on this clone: The target antigen is unknown.

The CDR3 loop spans 15 amino acids. Germline CDR1 is SGHRS and CDR2 is YFSETQ. J gave up 7 bases and V 0 bases, and 5 bases lay outside the gene matches. This receptor was taken from an adult who received the AZD1222 COVID-19 vaccine. Sequencing was performed on peripheral blood, taken 28 days after the second AZD1222 dose. The chain uses TRBV5-1 and TRBJ2-1; 9 positions match TRBD2. This chain's CDR3 is CASSLVSGSFNEQFF. The CDR3 nucleotides read TGCGCCAGCAGCTTGGTTAGCGGGAGTTTTAATGAGCAGTTCTTC.